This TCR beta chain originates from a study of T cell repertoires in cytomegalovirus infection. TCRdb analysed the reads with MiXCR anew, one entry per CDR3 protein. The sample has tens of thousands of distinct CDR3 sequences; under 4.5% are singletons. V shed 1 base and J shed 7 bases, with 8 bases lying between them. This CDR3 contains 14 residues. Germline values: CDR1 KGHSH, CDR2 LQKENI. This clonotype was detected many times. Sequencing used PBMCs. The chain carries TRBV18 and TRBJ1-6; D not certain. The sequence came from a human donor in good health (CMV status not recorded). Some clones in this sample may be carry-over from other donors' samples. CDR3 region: CASSPQGPNSPLHF. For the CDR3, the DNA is TGTGCCAGCTCACCACAGGGCCCCAATTCACCCCTCCACTTT.